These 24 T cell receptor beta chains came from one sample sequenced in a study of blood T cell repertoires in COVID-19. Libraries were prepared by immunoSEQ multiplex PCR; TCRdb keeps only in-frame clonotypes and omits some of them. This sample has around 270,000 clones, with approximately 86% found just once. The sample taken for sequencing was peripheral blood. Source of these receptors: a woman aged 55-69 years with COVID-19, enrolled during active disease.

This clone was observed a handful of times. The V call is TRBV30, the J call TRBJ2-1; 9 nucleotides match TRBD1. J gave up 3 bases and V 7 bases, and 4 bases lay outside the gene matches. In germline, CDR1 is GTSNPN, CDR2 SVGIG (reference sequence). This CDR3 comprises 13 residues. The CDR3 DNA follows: TGTGCCTACTCGGGACAGGGCTACAATGAGCAGTTCTTC. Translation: CAYSGQGYNEQFF.

CDR3 sequence (DNA): TGTGCCAGCAGCCCCTACCCTCTCTACGAGCAGTACTTC. Protein sequence: CASSPYPLYEQYF. This rearrangement joins TRBV9 to TRBJ2-7; no reliable D call. The V gene lost 4 bases and the J gene lost 3 bases, with 11 bases spanning the gap. Germline CDR1 and CDR2: SGDLS and YYNGEE. The CDR3 contains 13 residues.

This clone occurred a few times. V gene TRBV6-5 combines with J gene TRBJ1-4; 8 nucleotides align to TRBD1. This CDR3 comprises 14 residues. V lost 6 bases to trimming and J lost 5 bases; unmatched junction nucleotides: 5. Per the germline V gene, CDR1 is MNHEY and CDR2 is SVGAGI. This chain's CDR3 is CASSRRQGNEKLFF. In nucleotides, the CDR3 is TGTGCCAGCAGCCGTAGACAGGGGAATGAAAAACTGTTTTTT.

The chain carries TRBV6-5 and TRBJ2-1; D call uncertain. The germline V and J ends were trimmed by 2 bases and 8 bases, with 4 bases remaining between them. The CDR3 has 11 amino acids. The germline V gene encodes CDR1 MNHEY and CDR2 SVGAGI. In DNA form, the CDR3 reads TGTGCCAGCAGTTACATAGATGAGCAGTTCTTC. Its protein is CASSYIDEQFF.

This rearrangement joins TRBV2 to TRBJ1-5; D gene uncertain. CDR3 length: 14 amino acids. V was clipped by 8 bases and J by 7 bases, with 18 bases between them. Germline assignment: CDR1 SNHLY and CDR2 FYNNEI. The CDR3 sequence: CASHEVRGPQPQHF. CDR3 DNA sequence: TGTGCCAGCCACGAGGTCCGAGGCCCCCAGCCCCAGCATTTT. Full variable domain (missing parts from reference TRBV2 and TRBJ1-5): EPEVTQTPSHQVTQMGQEVILRCVPISNHLYFYWYRQILGQKVEFLVSFYNNEISEKSEIFDDQFSVERPDGSNFTLKIRSTKLEDSAMYFCASHEVRGPQPQHFGDGTRLSIL.

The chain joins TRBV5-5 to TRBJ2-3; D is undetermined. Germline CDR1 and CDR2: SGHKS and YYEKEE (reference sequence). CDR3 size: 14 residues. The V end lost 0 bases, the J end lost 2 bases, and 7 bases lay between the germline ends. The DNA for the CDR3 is TGTGCCAGCAGCTTGGCTCTCTACACAGATACGCAGTATTTT. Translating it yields CASSLALYTDTQYF.

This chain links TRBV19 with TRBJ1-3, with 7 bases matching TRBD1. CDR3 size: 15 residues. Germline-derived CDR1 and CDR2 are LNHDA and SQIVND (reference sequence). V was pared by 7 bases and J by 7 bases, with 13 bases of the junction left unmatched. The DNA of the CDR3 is TGTGCCAGTATAAGCGACAGGGATGGACGGAACACCATATATTTT. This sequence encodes CASISDRDGRNTIYF.

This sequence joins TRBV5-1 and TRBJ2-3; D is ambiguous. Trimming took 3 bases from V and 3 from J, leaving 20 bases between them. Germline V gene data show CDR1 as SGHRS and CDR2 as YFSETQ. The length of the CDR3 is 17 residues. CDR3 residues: CASSSRRGTEPTDTQYF. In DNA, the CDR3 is TGCGCCAGCAGCTCCCGACGTGGCACGGAGCCTACAGATACGCAGTATTTT. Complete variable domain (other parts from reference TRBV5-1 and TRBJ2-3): KAGVTQTPRYLIKTRGQQVTLSCSPISGHRSVSWYQQTPGQGLQFLFEYFSETQRNKGNFPGRFSGRQFSNSRSEMNVSTLELGDSALYLCASSSRRGTEPTDTQYFGPGTRLTVL.

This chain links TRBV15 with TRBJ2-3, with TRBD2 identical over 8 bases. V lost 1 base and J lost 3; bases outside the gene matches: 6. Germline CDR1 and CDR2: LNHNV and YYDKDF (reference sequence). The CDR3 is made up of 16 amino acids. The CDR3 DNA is TGTGCCACCAGCAGAGGTCGGGGACTAGTAACAGATACGCAGTATTTT. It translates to CATSRGRGLVTDTQYF.

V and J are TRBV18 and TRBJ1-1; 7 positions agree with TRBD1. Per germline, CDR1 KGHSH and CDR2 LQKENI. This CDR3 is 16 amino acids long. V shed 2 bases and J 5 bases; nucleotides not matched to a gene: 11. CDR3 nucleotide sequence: TGTGCCAGCTCACCATCCCGACAGGGAGTTTATACTGAAGCTTTCTTT. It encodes CASSPSRQGVYTEAFF.

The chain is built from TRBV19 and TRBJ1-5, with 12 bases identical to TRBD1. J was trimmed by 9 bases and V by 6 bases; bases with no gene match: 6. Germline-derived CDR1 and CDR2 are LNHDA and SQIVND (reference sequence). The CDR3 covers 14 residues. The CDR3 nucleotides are TGTGCCAGTAGCCGGGACAGGGGGCGAGGGCCCCAGCATTTT. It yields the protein CASSRDRGRGPQHF.

CDR3 sequence (DNA): TGTGCCAGCACCCAAGGGGGACCCTATAATTCACCCCTCCACTTT. Protein sequence: CASTQGGPYNSPLHF. The J gene is TRBJ1-6, the V gene TRBV28; possibly TRBD1 for D (6 bases). CDR1 is MDHEN and CDR2 is SYDVKM in the germline V gene. Trimming pared 7 bases from V and 2 bases from J, leaving 12 bases between. CDR3 length: 15 amino acids.

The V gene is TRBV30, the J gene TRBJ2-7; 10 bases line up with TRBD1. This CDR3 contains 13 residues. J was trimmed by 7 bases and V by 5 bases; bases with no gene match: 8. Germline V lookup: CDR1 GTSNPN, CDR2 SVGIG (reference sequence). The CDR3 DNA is TGTGCCTGGGACCAGGACAGGGGGGGAGAGCAGTACTTC. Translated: CAWDQDRGGEQYF. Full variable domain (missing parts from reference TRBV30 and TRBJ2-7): SQTIHQWPATLVQPVGSPLSLECTVEGTSNPNLYWYRQAAGRGLQLLFYSVGIGQISSEVPQNLSASRPQDRQFILSSKKLLLSDSGFYLCAWDQDRGGEQYFGPGTRLTVT.

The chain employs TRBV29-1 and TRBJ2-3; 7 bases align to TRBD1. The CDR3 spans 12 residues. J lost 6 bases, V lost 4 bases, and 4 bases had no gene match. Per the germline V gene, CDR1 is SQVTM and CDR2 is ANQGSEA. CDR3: CSVGQGTDTQYF. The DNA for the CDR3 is TGCAGCGTTGGACAGGGTACGGATACGCAGTATTTT.

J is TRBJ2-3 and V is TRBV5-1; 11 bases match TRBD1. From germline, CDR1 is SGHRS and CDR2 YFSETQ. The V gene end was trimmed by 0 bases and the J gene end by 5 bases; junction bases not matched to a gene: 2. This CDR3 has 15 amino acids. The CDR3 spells CASSLVGQGVDTQYF. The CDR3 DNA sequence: TGCGCCAGCAGCTTGGTGGGACAGGGGGTAGATACGCAGTATTTT.

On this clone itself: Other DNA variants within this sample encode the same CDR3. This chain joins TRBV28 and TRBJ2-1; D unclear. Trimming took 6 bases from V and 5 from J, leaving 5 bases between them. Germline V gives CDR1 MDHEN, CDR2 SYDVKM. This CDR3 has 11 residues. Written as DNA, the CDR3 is TGTGCCAGCAGCCTTAACAATGAGCAGTTCTTC. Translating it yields CASSLNNEQFF.

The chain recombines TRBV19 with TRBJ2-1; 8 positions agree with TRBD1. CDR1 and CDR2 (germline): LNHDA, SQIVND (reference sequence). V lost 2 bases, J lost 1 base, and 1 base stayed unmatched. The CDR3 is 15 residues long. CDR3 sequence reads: CASSIQGASYNEQFF. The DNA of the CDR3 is TGTGCCAGTAGTATACAGGGGGCTTCCTACAATGAGCAGTTCTTC.

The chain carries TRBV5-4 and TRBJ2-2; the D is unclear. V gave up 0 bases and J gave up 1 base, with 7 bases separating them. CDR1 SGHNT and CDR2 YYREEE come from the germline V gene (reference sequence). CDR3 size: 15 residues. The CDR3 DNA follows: TGTGCCAGCAGCTTGGACTTTAAGAACACCGGGGAGCTGTTTTTT. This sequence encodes CASSLDFKNTGELFF.

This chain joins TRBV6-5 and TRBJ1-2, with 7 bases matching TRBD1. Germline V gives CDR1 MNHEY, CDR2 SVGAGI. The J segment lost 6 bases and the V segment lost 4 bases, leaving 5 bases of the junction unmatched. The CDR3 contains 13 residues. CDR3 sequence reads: CASSSNRGHGYTF. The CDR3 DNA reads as TGTGCCAGCAGTTCGAACAGGGGTCATGGCTACACCTTC.

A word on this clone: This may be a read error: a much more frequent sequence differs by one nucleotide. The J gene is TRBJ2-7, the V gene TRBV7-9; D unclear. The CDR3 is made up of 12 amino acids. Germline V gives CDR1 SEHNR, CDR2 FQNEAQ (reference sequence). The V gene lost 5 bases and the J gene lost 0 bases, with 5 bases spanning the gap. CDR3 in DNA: TGTGCCAGCAGCCCTAACTCCTACGAGCAGTACTTC. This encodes CASSPNSYEQYF.

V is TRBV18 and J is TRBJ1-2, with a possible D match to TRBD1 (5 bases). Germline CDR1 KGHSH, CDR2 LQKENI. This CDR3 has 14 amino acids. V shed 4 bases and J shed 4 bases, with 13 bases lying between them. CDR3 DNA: TGTGCCAGCTCACTGGACACCGGGAGCTATGGCTACACCTTC. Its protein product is CASSLDTGSYGYTF.

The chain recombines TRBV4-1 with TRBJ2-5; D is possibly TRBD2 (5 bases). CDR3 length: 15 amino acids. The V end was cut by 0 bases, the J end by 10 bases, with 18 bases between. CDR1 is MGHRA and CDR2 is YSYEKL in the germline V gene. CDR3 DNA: TGCGCCAGCAGCCAAGATCGGGCACCCCGAGGGTTCCAGTACTTC. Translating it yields CASSQDRAPRGFQYF.

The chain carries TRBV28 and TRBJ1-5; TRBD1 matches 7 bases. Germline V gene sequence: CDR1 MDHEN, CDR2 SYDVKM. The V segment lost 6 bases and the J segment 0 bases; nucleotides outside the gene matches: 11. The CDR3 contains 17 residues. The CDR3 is CASSLNSGTDSNQPQHF. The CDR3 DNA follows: TGTGCCAGCAGCCTCAATTCCGGGACAGATAGCAATCAGCCCCAGCATTTT.

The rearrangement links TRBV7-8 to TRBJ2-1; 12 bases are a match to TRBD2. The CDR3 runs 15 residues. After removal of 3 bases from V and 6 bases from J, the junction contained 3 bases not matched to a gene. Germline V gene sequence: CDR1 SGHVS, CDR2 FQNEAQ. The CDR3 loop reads CASSFLAGGPNEQFF. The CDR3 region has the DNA TGTGCCAGCAGCTTTCTAGCGGGAGGGCCCAATGAGCAGTTCTTC.